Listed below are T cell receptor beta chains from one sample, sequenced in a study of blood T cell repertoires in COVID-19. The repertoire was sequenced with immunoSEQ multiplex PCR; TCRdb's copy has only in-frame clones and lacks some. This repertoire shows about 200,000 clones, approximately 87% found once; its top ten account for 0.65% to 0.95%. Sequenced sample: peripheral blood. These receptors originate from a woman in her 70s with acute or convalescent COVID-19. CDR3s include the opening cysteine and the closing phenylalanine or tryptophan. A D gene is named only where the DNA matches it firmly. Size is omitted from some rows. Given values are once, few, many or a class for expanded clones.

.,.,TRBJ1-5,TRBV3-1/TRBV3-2,TGTGCCAGCAGCCAAGGAGGGGGTGGGATTGGCAATCAGCCCCAGCATTTT,CASSQGGGGIGNQPQHF
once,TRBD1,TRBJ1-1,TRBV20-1,TGCAGTGCTATACAGGGGGATGAAGCTTTCTTT,CSAIQGDEAFF
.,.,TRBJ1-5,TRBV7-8,TGTGCCAGCAGCTTAGGGGGCAGAAGATTGAGTAGCAATCAGCCCCAGCATTTT,CASSLGGRRLSSNQPQHF
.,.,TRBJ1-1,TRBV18,TGTGCCAGCTCACCACGCGCAGGGACTAGCTCTGAAGCTTTCTTT,CASSPRAGTSSEAFF
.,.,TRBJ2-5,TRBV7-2,TGTGCCAGCAGCTTAAATCGTGCAGACCAAGAGACCCAGTACTTC,CASSLNRADQETQYF
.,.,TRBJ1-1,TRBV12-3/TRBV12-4,TGTGCCAGCAGGACAACAGGGAACACTGAAGCTTTCTTT,CASRTTGNTEAFF
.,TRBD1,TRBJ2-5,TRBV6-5,TGTGCCAGCAGTTACTCAGGGACAGGGATGGAGACCCAGTACTTC,CASSYSGTGMETQYF
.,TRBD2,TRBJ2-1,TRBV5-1,TGCGCCAGCAGCTTGCCGGGACTAGCGGGTCCTAATGAGCAGTTCTTC,CASSLPGLAGPNEQFF
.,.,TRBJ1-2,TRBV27,TGTGCCAGCAGTTTCGGAGGATATGGCTACACCTTC,CASSFGGYGYTF
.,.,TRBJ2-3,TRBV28,TGTGCCAGCATAGGGGGACGGTTGGATACGCAGTATTTT,CASIGGRLDTQYF
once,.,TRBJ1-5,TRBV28,TGTGCCAGCAGTGGAGGAGAACGCAGGGGGCCCCAGCATTTT,CASSGGERRGPQHF
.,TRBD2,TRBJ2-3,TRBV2,TGTGCCAGCAGGGGGACTAGCGGTTTCGCAGATACGCAGTATTTT,CASRGTSGFADTQYF
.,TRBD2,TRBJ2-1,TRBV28,TGTGCCAGCAGTGCTGAACTAGCGGGGGGCACAAATGAGCAGTTCTTC,CASSAELAGGTNEQFF
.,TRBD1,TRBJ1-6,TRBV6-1,TGTGCCAGTGCCCGGGACAGGGTTAATTCACCCCTCCACTTT,CASARDRVNSPLHF
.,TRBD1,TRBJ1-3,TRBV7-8,TGTGCCAGCAGCTTGGCCGGGACAGGGCTTGGAAACACCATATATTTT,CASSLAGTGLGNTIYF
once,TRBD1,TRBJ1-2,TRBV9,TGTGCCAGCAGTGCTACCCGACCTGGACAGGGGTGGTATGGCTACACCTTC,CASSATRPGQGWYGYTF
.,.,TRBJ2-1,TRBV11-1,TGTGCCAGCAACTACAGGGCCGTCGGAAGATCGGGGCAGTTCTTC,CASNYRAVGRSGQFF
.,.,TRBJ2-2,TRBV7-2,TGTGCCAGCAGCTTAGAAGGGGCGGTCGGGGAGCTGTTTTTT,CASSLEGAVGELFF
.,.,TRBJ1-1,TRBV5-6,TGTGCCAGCAGCCCGCTCTTATTCGGACAGAAGAACACTGAAGCTTTCTTT,CASSPLLFGQKNTEAFF
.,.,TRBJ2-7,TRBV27,TGTGCCAGCAGTTTAACCAGGGCCGCCTACGAGCAGTACTTC,CASSLTRAAYEQYF
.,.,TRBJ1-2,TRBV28,TGTGCCAGCAGTTTAGGAGGTCAGCTAATCTATGGCTACACCTTC,CASSLGGQLIYGYTF
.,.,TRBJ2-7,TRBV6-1,TGTGCCAGCAGTGAAGCGATCGCAGGGGAACCCTACGAGCAGTACTTC,CASSEAIAGEPYEQYF
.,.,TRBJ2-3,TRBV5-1,TGCGCCAGCAGCTTGGGGCGGGGGCCTTACACAGATACGCAGTATTTT,CASSLGRGPYTDTQYF
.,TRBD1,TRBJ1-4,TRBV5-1,TGCGCCAGCAGCTTGGAGGGGGCCGCTAATGAAAAACTGTTTTTT,CASSLEGAANEKLFF
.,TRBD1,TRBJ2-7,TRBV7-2,TGTGCCAGCACACAGGGGGCATCCTACGAGCAGTACTTC,CASTQGASYEQYF
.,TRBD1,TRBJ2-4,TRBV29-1,TGCAGCGTTCAGCAGGGGGAGAACATTCAGTACTTC,CSVQQGENIQYF
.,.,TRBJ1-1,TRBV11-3,TGTGCCAGCAGCTTAGGGGGACTGACGTCCACTGAAGCTTTCTTT,CASSLGGLTSTEAFF
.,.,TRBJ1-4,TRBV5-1,TGCGCCAGCAGCGGAACTTCCGAGGGCGAAAAACTGTTTTTT,CASSGTSEGEKLFF
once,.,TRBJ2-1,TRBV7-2,TGTGCCAGCAGCTTTCTGTCGACAGGTTGGTACAATGAGCAGTTCTTC,CASSFLSTGWYNEQFF
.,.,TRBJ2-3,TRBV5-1,TGCGCCAGCAGCTTGTCAACGGGGAGCACAGATACGCAGTATTTT,CASSLSTGSTDTQYF
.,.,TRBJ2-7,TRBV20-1,TGCAGCGCAACCTCGGGGGACGAGCAGTACTTC,CSATSGDEQYF
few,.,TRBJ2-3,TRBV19,TGTGCCAGTAGTTCCTCCCGGGGGGATACGCAGTATTTT,CASSSSRGDTQYF
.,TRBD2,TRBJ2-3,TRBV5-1,TGCGCCAGCAGCTTGGGGGGAGCGGGAGGGCCGGCTAATACGCAGTATTTT,CASSLGGAGGPANTQYF
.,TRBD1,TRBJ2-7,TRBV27,TGTGCCAGCAGTTCTCCGGGACAGGGTATCTACGAGCAGTACTTC,CASSSPGQGIYEQYF
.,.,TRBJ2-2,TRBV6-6,TGTGCCAGCAGTTACTCGAGGAGAAACACCGGGGAGCTGTTTTTT,CASSYSRRNTGELFF
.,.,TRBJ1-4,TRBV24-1,TGTGCCACCAGTGATCCTAGTGAAAAACTGTTTTTT,CATSDPSEKLFF
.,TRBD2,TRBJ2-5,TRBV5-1,TGCGCCAGCAGCCGGTCTAGCGGGTCCCAAGAGACCCAGTACTTC,CASSRSSGSQETQYF
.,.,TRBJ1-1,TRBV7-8,TGTGCCAGCAGGGGACTGGGGAACACTGAAGCTTTCTTT,CASRGLGNTEAFF
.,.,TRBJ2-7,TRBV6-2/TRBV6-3,TGTGCCAGCAGTTCCCGGGGTCCAACCTACGAGCAGTACTTC,CASSSRGPTYEQYF
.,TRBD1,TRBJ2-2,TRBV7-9,TGTGCCAGCAGCGCTCCGGGACAGGGAGCCGCCGGGGAGCTGTTTTTT,CASSAPGQGAAGELFF
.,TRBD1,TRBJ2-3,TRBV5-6,TGTGCCAGCAGCTCGTCCTATACGGGACAGGGAACAGATACGCAGTATTTT,CASSSSYTGQGTDTQYF
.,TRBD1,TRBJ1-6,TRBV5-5,TGTGCCAGCAGCCGGCTGACAGGGGGCTCTAATTCACCCCTCCACTTT,CASSRLTGGSNSPLHF
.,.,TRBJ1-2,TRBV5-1,TGCGCCAGCAGAAAGGTTGCGGCTAACTATGGCTACACCTTC,CASRKVAANYGYTF
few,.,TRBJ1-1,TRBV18,TGTGCCAGCTCACCACGAGCCCGGGACACTGAAGCTTTCTTT,CASSPRARDTEAFF
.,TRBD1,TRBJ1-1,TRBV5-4,TGTGCCAGCAGCTTGAGACAGGGCCCCAACACTGAAGCTTTCTTT,CASSLRQGPNTEAFF
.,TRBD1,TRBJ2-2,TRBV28,TGTGCCAGCAGGACGTTCGGGGACAGTCGATCGGGAACCGGGGAGCTGTTTTTT,CASRTFGDSRSGTGELFF
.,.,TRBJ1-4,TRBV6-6,TGTGCCAGCAGTTACGACATGTTAGATGAAAAACTGTTTTTT,CASSYDMLDEKLFF
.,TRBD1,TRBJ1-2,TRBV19,TGTGCCAGTAGTAGCTCGACAGGGGGCAGGACTAACTATGGCTACACCTTC,CASSSSTGGRTNYGYTF
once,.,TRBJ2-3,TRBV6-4,TGTGCCAGCAGAGGGACTAGCACAGATACGCAGTATTTT,CASRGTSTDTQYF
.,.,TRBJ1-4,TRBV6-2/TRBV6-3,TGTGCCAGCAGTGATCGAGGTTTGGCTAATGAAAAACTGTTTTTT,CASSDRGLANEKLFF
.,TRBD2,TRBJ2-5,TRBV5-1,TGCGCCAGCAGCTTAGGTCCTAGCGGAGCGGAGACCCAGTACTTC,CASSLGPSGAETQYF
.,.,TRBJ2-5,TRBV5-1,TGCGCCAGCAGCTTGAGCCCCTCGGGAGCCAAATTGGAGACCCAGTACTTC,CASSLSPSGAKLETQYF
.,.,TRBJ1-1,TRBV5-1,TGCGCCAGCAGAAGGACACTGGGGGCGAACACTGAAGCTTTCTTT,CASRRTLGANTEAFF